This T cell receptor (beta chain) was observed in a study of beta chain features in type 1 diabetes. The V gene end was trimmed by 1 base and the J gene end by 5 bases; junction bases not matched to a gene: 6. The germline CDR1 and CDR2 sequences are SGHDN and FVKESK. This CDR3 has 15 residues. Isolated RNA was reverse transcribed in full, so expressed TCRB transcripts were sequenced. Assay used: immunoSEQ multiplex PCR; TCRdb lists only in-frame clones, some missing. The sample carries 150,000 to 160,000 clones, approximately 10% recorded once. This TCR came from a man between 18 and 29 years old in good health. Sequencing was carried out using central memory CD4+ T cells from blood. The chain joins TRBV14 to TRBJ1-1, with 8 bases that match TRBD1. Here the CDR3 DNA reads TGTGCCAGCAGCCAAGTAACAGGGGGAAGAACTGAAGCTTTCTTT. Translated, it gives CASSQVTGGRTEAFF.